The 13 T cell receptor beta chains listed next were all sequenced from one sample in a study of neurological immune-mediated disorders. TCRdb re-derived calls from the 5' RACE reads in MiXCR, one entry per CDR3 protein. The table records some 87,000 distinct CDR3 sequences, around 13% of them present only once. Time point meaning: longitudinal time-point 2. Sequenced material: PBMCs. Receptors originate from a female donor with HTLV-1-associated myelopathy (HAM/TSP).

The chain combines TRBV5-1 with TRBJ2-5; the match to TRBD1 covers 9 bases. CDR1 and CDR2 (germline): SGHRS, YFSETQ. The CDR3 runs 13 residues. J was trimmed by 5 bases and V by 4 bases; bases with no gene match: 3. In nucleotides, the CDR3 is TGCGCCAGCAGCCACGGACAGGGGGAGACCCAGTACTTC. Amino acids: CASSHGQGETQYF.

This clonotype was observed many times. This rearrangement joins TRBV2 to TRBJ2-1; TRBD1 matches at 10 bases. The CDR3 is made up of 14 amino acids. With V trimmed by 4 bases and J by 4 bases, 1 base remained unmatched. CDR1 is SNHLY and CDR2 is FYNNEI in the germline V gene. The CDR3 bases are TGTGCCAGCAGTGGACAGGGGGCTTACAATGAGCAGTTCTTC. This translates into CASSGQGAYNEQFF.

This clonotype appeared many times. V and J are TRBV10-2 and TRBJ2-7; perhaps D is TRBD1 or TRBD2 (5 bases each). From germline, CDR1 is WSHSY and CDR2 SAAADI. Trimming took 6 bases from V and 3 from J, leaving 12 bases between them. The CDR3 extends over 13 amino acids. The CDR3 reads CASRGVTVYEQYF. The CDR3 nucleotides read TGCGCCAGCAGGGGAGTGACAGTCTACGAGCAGTACTTC.

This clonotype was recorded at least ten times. The DNA for the CDR3 is TGCGCCAGCAGCCAAGATCGGGGCTCCTACGAGCAGTACTTC. Protein product: CASSQDRGSYEQYF. The chain links TRBV4-1 to TRBJ2-7; a possible D gene is TRBD2 (5 bases). V was clipped by 0 bases and J by 0 bases, with 6 bases between them. The germline CDR1 and CDR2 sequences are MGHRA and YSYEKL. The length of the CDR3 is 14 residues.

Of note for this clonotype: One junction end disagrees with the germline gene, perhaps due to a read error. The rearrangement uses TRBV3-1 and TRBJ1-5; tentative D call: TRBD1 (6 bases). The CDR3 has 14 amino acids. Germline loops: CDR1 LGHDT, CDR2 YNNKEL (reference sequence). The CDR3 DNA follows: TGTTCCAGCGCGACAGGAGATAGCAATCAGCCCCAGCATTTT. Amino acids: CSSATGDSNQPQHF. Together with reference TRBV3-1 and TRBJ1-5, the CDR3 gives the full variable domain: DTAVSQTPKYLVTQMGNDKSIKCEQNLGHDTMYWYKQDSKKFLKIMFSYNNKELIINETVPNRFSPKSPDKAHLNLHINSLELGDSAVYFCSSATGDSNQPQHFGDGTRLSIL.

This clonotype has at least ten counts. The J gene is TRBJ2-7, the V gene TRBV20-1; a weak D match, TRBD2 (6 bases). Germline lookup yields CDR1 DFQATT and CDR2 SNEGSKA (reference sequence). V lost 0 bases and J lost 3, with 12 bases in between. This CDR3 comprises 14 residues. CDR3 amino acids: CSARDPGSYYEQYF. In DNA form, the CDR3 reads TGCAGTGCTAGAGATCCCGGGAGTTACTACGAGCAGTACTTC.

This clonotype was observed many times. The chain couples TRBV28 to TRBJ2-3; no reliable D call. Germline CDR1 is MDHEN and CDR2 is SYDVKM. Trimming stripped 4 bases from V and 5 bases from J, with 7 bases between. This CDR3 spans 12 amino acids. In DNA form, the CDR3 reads TGTGCCAGCAGTTCCCTGGGAGATACGCAGTATTTT. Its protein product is CASSSLGDTQYF.

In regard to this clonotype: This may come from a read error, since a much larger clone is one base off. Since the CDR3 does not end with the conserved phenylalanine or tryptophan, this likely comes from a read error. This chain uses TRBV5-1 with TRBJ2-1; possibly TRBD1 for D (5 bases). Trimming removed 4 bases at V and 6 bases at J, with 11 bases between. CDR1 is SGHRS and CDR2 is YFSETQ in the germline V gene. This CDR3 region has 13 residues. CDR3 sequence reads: CASSLGAVNEQFL. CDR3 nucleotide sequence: TGCGCCAGCAGCCTTGGGGCGGTCAATGAGCAGTTCCTC.

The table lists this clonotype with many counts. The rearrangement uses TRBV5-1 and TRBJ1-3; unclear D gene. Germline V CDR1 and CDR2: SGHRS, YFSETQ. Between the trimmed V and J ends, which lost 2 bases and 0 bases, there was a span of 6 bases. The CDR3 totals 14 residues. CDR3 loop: CASSLDNSGNTIYF. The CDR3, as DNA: TGCGCCAGCAGCTTAGACAACTCTGGAAACACCATATATTTT.

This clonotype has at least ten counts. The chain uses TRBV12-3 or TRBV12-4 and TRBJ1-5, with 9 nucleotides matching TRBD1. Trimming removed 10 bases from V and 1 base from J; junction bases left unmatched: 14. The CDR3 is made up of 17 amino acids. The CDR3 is CATSGTGWVKSNQPQHF. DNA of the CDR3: TGTGCCACCTCCGGGACAGGGTGGGTAAAAAGCAATCAGCCCCAGCATTTT.

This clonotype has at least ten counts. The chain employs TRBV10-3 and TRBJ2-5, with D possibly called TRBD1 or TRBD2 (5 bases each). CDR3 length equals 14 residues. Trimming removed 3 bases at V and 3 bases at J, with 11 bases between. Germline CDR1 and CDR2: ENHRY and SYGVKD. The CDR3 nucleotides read TGTGCCATCAGTGATGGGGACCCCAAAGAGACCCAGTACTTC. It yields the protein CAISDGDPKETQYF.

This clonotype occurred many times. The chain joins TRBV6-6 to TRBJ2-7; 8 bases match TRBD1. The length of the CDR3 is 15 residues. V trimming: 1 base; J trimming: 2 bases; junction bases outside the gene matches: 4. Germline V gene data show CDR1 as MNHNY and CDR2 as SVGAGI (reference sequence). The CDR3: CASSYLGQGTYEQYF. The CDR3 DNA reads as TGTGCCAGCAGTTACTTAGGACAGGGCACCTACGAGCAGTACTTC.

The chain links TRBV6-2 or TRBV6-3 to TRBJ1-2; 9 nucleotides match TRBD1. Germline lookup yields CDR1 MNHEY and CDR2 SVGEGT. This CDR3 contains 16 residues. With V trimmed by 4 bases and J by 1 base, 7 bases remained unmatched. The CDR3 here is CASSLPGQGLNYGYTF. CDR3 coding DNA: TGTGCCAGCAGTTTACCGGGACAGGGCCTTAACTATGGCTACACCTTC.